These 8 T cell receptor beta chains share one sample of origin, sequenced in a study of blood T cell repertoires in COVID-19. Sequencing was performed with immunoSEQ multiplex PCR; in TCRdb, only in-frame clones are kept and a portion is missing. Here the sample spans fewer than 250,000 clones, approximately 86% being singletons. The sample taken for sequencing was peripheral blood. Receptor source: a woman in her sixties or seventies with active or convalescent COVID-19.

The V call is TRBV2, the J call TRBJ1-6; no definite D call. Trimming took 2 bases from V and 9 from J, leaving 14 bases between them. The CDR3 contains 15 residues. CDR1 and CDR2 (germline): SNHLY, FYNNEI. CDR3 region: CASSELSRSGSPLHF. DNA for the CDR3: TGTGCCAGCAGTGAATTGTCCCGATCCGGTTCACCCCTCCACTTT.

CDR3 in DNA: TGTGCCAGCAGCCAAGATCCGGGAGGGGGCGGCTACACCTTC. This translates into CASSQDPGGGGYTF. V usage is TRBV3-1 (or the pseudogene TRBV3-2) and J usage is TRBJ1-2; 7 nucleotides match TRBD1. The CDR3 consists of 14 residues. The V gene's germline CDR1 is LGHDT and CDR2 YNNKEL (reference sequence). V shed 0 bases and J 8 bases; nucleotides not matched to a gene: 6.

The chain combines TRBV6-4 with TRBJ2-6; the D is unclear. V gave up 5 bases and J gave up 2 bases, with 7 bases separating them. There are 14 residues in the CDR3. Germline V CDR1 and CDR2: MRHNA, SNTAGT. The DNA for the CDR3 is TGTGCCAGCAGTCAAGGAGCTGGGGCCAACGTCCTGACTTTC. This translates into CASSQGAGANVLTF.

This clone was observed once. The V call is TRBV15, the J call TRBJ2-3, with 8 bases fitting TRBD2. The ends lost 5 bases at V and 1 base at J; junction bases unmatched: 5. The germline gives CDR1 LNHNV, CDR2 YYDKDF (reference sequence). This CDR3 spans 15 amino acids. CDR3 protein: CATSRPAGGTDTQYF. In DNA, the CDR3 is TGTGCCACCAGCCGACCAGCGGGGGGCACAGATACGCAGTATTTT. Full variable domain (rest looked up from reference TRBV15 and TRBJ2-3): DAMVIQNPRYQVTQFGKPVTLSCSQTLNHNVMYWYQQKSSQAPKLLFHYYDKDFNNEADTPDNFQSRRPNTSFCFLDIRSPGLGDTAMYLCATSRPAGGTDTQYFGPGTRLTVL.

The chain joins TRBV2 to TRBJ2-6; possibly TRBD1 for D (6 bases). This CDR3 spans 17 amino acids. Germline V gene data show CDR1 as SNHLY and CDR2 as FYNNEI. Trimming removed 2 bases from V and 0 bases from J, with 11 bases in between. CDR3 in amino acids: CASSELDRNSGANVLTF. CDR3 in DNA: TGTGCCAGCAGTGAACTGGACAGAAACTCTGGGGCCAACGTCCTGACTTTC.

The V and J genes are TRBV7-2 and TRBJ1-2, with D perhaps TRBD1 (5 bases). Trimming took 4 bases from V and 6 from J, leaving 15 bases between them. Germline values: CDR1 SGHTA, CDR2 FQGNSA. The CDR3 is made up of 14 amino acids. Written as DNA, the CDR3 is TGTGCCAGCAGCTCCAGGGCGGGGAAGGATGGCTACACCTTC. Translating it yields CASSSRAGKDGYTF.

Only a few counts were recorded for this clone. The chain joins TRBV11-3 to TRBJ2-3; D may be TRBD1 (6 bases). The germline CDR1 and CDR2 sequences are SGHNT and YENEEA. Trimming shortened V by 5 bases and J by 0 bases, and 18 bases separated the two germline ends. This CDR3 comprises 17 residues. This chain's CDR3 is CASSISGTSPSTDTQYF. CDR3 DNA: TGTGCCAGCAGCATATCCGGGACATCCCCTAGCACAGATACGCAGTATTTT. Combining the CDR3 with reference TRBV11-3 and TRBJ2-3 gives the whole variable domain EAGVVQSPRYKIIEKKQPVAFWCNPISGHNTLYWYLQNLGQGPELLIRYENEEAVDDSQLPKDRFSAERLKGVDSTLKIQPAELGDSAVYLCASSISGTSPSTDTQYFGPGTRLTVL.

The chain joins TRBV19 to TRBJ2-1, with D possibly matching TRBD1 (5 bases). This CDR3 is built from 14 residues. Trimming left V 8 bases short and J 0 bases short, with 11 bases between. Germline V gene lookup returns CDR1 LNHDA and CDR2 SQIVND (reference sequence). The CDR3, as DNA: TGTGCCAGTTCGGACATAGACTCCTACAATGAGCAGTTCTTC. It specifies CASSDIDSYNEQFF.